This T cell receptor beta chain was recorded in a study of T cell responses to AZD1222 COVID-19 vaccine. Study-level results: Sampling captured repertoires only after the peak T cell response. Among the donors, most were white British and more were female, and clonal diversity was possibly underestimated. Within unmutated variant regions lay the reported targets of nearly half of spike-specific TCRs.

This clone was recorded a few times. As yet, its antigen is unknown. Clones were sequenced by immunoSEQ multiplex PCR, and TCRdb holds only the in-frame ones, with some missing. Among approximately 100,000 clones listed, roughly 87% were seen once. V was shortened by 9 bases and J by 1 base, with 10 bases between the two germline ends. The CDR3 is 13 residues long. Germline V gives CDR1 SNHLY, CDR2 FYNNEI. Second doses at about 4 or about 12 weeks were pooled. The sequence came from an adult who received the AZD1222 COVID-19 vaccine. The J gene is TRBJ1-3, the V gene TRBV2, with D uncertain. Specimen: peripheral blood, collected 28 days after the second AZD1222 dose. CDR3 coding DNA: TGTGCCAGAAGTAAAAGATCTGGAAACACCATATATTTT. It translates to CARSKRSGNTIYF.